This T cell receptor (beta chain) stems from a study of T cells in Graves' hyperthyroidism and ophthalmopathy. Study conclusions and caveats: Separation of ophthalmopathy from stable hyperthyroidism was achieved by a 13 V-J model.

Regions amplified from RNA transcripts were the TCR beta CDR3 regions. RT-PCR in the first round (using the HTBI primer set) targeted the TCR CDR3. MiXCR, run by TCRdb on the multiplex PCR reads, gives a single entry per CDR3 protein. The sample gives over 150,000 distinct CDR3 sequences, 15% to 20% of which show up once; roughly 30% is in the top ten. Graves' hyperthyroidism showing no ophthalmopathy progression within 18 months was considered stable. This clonotype was recorded at least ten times. Its antigen is undetermined. The length of the CDR3 is 15 residues. Germline loops: CDR1 SEHNR, CDR2 FQNEAQ (reference sequence). Trimming left V 4 bases short and J 4 bases short, with 13 bases between.

The V and J genes are TRBV7-9 and TRBJ2-2; D unresolved. This clonotype was sampled from a woman aged 45-60 years with Graves' hyperthyroidism. Source material: blood. The CDR3 region is CASSSSGFLTGELFF. The CDR3 DNA is TGTGCCAGCAGCTCCTCCGGGTTCCTCACCGGGGAGCTGTTTTTT.